The 27 T cell receptor beta chains given below trace back to one sample, sequenced in a study of CD8 T cells in ankylosing spondylitis. TCRdb used MiXCR to reprocess the 5' RACE reads, holding one entry per CDR3 protein. The sample lists roughly 260,000 distinct CDR3 sequences, over 15% occurring once. Material for sequencing was blood, either unsorted or a sorted T cell fraction (not recorded which). The receptor set was obtained from a male donor with ankylosing spondylitis or in good health (not recorded which).

The rearrangement uses TRBV20-1 and TRBJ1-1, with a tentative D call TRBD1 (5 bases). Germline CDR1 reads DFQATT; CDR2 reads SNEGSKA (reference sequence). The CDR3 length is 16 residues. CDR3 coding DNA: TGCTTTCGACCCCCGGGACCGAGGAACATGAACACTGAAGCTTTCTTT. This encodes CFRPPGPRNMNTEAFF.

The chain carries TRBV5-1 and TRBJ2-1; tentative D call: TRBD2 (5 bases). The germline V gene encodes CDR1 SGHRS and CDR2 YFSETQ. The V and J ends lost 3 bases and 7 bases respectively, with 17 bases between them. The CDR3 loop spans 15 amino acids. This CDR3 is CASSSLAASVNEQFF. CDR3 nucleotide sequence: TGCGCCAGCAGCTCTCTAGCAGCCTCGGTGAATGAGCAGTTCTTC.

This clonotype came up a few times. This sequence joins TRBV6-5 and TRBJ1-5, with a possible D match to TRBD1 (6 bases). Germline assignment: CDR1 MNHEY and CDR2 SVGAGI. Trimming left V 0 bases short and J 2 bases short, with 8 bases between. This CDR3 has 15 amino acids. The CDR3 sequence is CASSYSTGGNQPQHF. Written as DNA, the CDR3 is TGTGCCAGCAGTTACTCGACAGGAGGCAATCAGCCCCAGCATTTT.

This CDR3 reads CASSFTDINTEAFF. For the CDR3, the DNA is TGTGCCAGCAGCTTTACGGACATTAACACTGAAGCTTTCTTT. This chain links TRBV7-2 with TRBJ1-1; D possibly corresponds to TRBD1 (5 bases). The CDR3 length is 14 residues. Germline V gene sequence: CDR1 SGHTA, CDR2 FQGNSA. V was pared by 3 bases and J by 2 bases, with 10 bases between.

This clonotype showed up just a few times. The CDR3 region has the DNA TGCGCCAGCAGCTTGGACGTAGCTACCCTAGGTGGCTACACCTTC. Protein: CASSLDVATLGGYTF. The gene calls are TRBV5-1 and TRBJ1-2; D is unresolved. The V and J ends lost 0 bases and 7 bases respectively, with 16 bases between them. This CDR3 spans 15 amino acids. Germline V gives CDR1 SGHRS, CDR2 YFSETQ.

The rearrangement links TRBV20-1 to TRBJ1-6, with D possibly matching TRBD1 (5 bases). Trimming took 3 bases from V and 9 from J, leaving 15 bases between them. CDR3 length: 14 amino acids. Germline V gene data show CDR1 as DFQATT and CDR2 as SNEGSKA (reference sequence). The CDR3 DNA reads as TGCAGTGCTAGGATTACGAGGGGCGGTTCACCCCTCCACTTT. Protein sequence: CSARITRGGSPLHF.

This clonotype was recorded many times. The rearrangement links TRBV20-1 to TRBJ1-2; D is possibly TRBD1 (6 bases). This CDR3 comprises 12 residues. The germline CDR1 and CDR2 sequences are DFQATT and SNEGSKA (reference sequence). V lost 5 bases and J lost 2, with 9 bases in between. CDR3 amino acids: CSAPDRNYGYTF. For the CDR3, the DNA is TGCAGTGCTCCCGACAGGAACTATGGCTACACCTTC.

V gene TRBV28 combines with J gene TRBJ2-1; 10 bases align to TRBD1. The CDR3 loop spans 16 amino acids. Germline CDR1 is MDHEN and CDR2 is SYDVKM. V lost 4 bases and J lost 6; bases outside the gene matches: 9. CDR3: CASSSWGTGAGNEQFF. The CDR3 DNA sequence: TGTGCCAGCAGTTCCTGGGGGACAGGGGCTGGCAATGAGCAGTTCTTC.

The rearrangement links TRBV12-3 or TRBV12-4 to TRBJ1-4, with a possible D match to TRBD1 (5 bases). The CDR3 is made up of 14 amino acids. V was clipped by 7 bases and J by 6 bases, with 15 bases between them. CDR3 sequence reads: CASTKAGGDEKLFF. CDR3 sequence (DNA): TGTGCCAGCACCAAGGCGGGGGGGGATGAAAAACTGTTTTTT.

This clonotype has a count of ten or more. The chain couples TRBV5-5 to TRBJ1-2, with D perhaps matching TRBD1 (5 bases). The CDR3 has 14 amino acids. CDR1 is SGHKS, CDR2 YYEKEE, per germline (reference sequence). The ends were cut back, 4 bases at V and 7 bases at J, with 17 bases in the middle. CDR3 DNA: TGTGCCAGCAGCCAAGGGACGGACGCTGCTGGCTACACCTTC. Amino acids: CASSQGTDAAGYTF.

There are many counts of this clonotype. The chain combines TRBV29-1 with TRBJ1-5, with 7 positions matching TRBD1. The V gene end was trimmed by 6 bases and the J gene end by 9 bases; junction bases not matched to a gene: 11. The CDR3 extends over 13 amino acids. CDR1 is SQVTM and CDR2 is ANQGSEA in the germline V gene. The CDR3 region is CSVNRDSGGPQHF. Here the CDR3 DNA reads TGCAGCGTCAACCGGGACAGCGGTGGGCCCCAGCATTTT. The full variable domain, completed using reference TRBV29-1 and TRBJ1-5, is SAVISQKPSRDICQRGTSLTIQCQVDSQVTMMFWYRQQPGQSLTLIATANQGSEATYESGFVIDKFPISRPNLTFSTLTVSNMSPEDSSIYLCSVNRDSGGPQHFGDGTRLSIL.

The chain combines TRBV18 with TRBJ1-1; D remains ambiguous. The V end was cut by 3 bases, the J end by 0 bases, with 11 bases between. CDR3 size: 15 residues. Germline values: CDR1 KGHSH, CDR2 LQKENI. The CDR3 is CASSPSIEMNTEAFF. The CDR3 DNA sequence: TGTGCCAGCTCACCCTCTATAGAGATGAACACTGAAGCTTTCTTT.

CDR3 amino acids: CASSPYKDSNQPQHF. The CDR3 nucleotides are TGCGCCAGCAGCCCCTACAAGGATAGCAATCAGCCCCAGCATTTT. The V call is TRBV4-1, the J call TRBJ1-5; D ambiguous. The CDR3 contains 15 residues. Per the germline V gene, CDR1 is MGHRA and CDR2 is YSYEKL. Trimming stripped 4 bases from V and 0 bases from J, with 10 bases between.

This clonotype was recorded at least ten times. V gene TRBV20-1 combines with J gene TRBJ1-1, with 7 bases aligning to TRBD1. The CDR3 has 12 residues. The J segment lost 5 bases and the V segment lost 6 bases, leaving 6 bases of the junction unmatched. Germline assignment: CDR1 DFQATT and CDR2 SNEGSKA (reference sequence). CDR3 bases: TGCAGTGCCTGGACGGACAGGACTGAAGCTTTCTTT. The encoded protein is CSAWTDRTEAFF.

DNA of the CDR3: TGTGCCAGCAGTTTGGAGCCCCATAGCAATCAGCCCCAGCATTTT. Translation gives CASSLEPHSNQPQHF. This chain connects TRBV12-3 or TRBV12-4 to TRBJ1-5; no clear D gene. Trimming left V 3 bases short and J 0 bases short, with 9 bases between. The CDR3 runs to 15 residues.

The rearrangement uses TRBV10-3 and TRBJ2-1; 15 bases map to TRBD2. J lost 6 bases, V lost 6 bases, and 9 bases had no gene match. The CDR3 is 17 residues long. Germline V gene lookup returns CDR1 ENHRY and CDR2 SYGVKD. CDR3 loop: CAIRGTSGRLLSNEQFF. Here the CDR3 DNA reads TGTGCCATCAGAGGGACTAGCGGGAGGTTACTTTCCAATGAGCAGTTCTTC.

This chain uses TRBV24-1 with TRBJ2-3; 10 positions match TRBD1. With 2 bases clipped from V and 4 bases from J, the junction kept 5 bases outside the gene matches. Looked up from germline, CDR1 is KGHDR and CDR2 is SFDVKD. The CDR3 has 16 amino acids. The CDR3 is CATSDSPGQGPDTQYF. CDR3 bases: TGTGCCACCAGTGATTCTCCGGGACAGGGGCCAGATACGCAGTATTTT.

This clonotype was seen at least ten times. The CDR3 nucleotides are TGCAGTGCTAGAGATCTAGGCCTTGAGCAGTTCTTC. Its protein is CSARDLGLEQFF. The rearrangement joins TRBV20-1 to TRBJ2-1; unclear D gene. In germline, CDR1 is DFQATT, CDR2 SNEGSKA (reference sequence). Trimming removed 0 bases from V and 9 bases from J, with 9 bases in between. The CDR3 is 12 residues long.

At least ten counts were recorded for this clonotype. This chain joins TRBV7-6 and TRBJ2-2, with D hard to call. V was pared by 4 bases and J by 4 bases, with 1 base between. The CDR3 runs to 11 residues. CDR1 is SGHVS, CDR2 FNYEAQ, per germline. Here the CDR3 reads CASSSTGELFF. For the CDR3, the DNA is TGTGCCAGCAGCTCCACCGGGGAGCTGTTTTTT. Using reference TRBV7-6 and TRBJ2-2 for the parts outside the CDR3, the full variable domain is GAGVSQSPRYKVTKRGQDVALRCDPISGHVSLYWYRQALGQGPEFLTYFNYEAQQDKSGLPNDRFSAERPEGSISTLTIQRTEQRDSAMYRCASSSTGELFFGEGSRLTVL.

This clonotype showed up just a few times. The chain recombines TRBV29-1 with TRBJ2-5; D perhaps matches TRBD2 (5 bases). Deletions cut 5 bases from V and 5 bases from J, with 15 bases between. This CDR3 has 13 residues. The germline V gene encodes CDR1 SQVTM and CDR2 ANQGSEA. Here the CDR3 DNA reads TGCAGCGTTTCCGTTTGGGAGCGGGAGACCCAGTACTTC. This codes for CSVSVWERETQYF. The variable domain in full, completed from reference TRBV29-1 and TRBJ2-5, reads SAVISQKPSRDICQRGTSLTIQCQVDSQVTMMFWYRQQPGQSLTLIATANQGSEATYESGFVIDKFPISRPNLTFSTLTVSNMSPEDSSIYLCSVSVWERETQYFGPGTRLLVL.

This clonotype appeared a few times. V and J are TRBV2 and TRBJ1-1, with D tentatively TRBD1 (6 bases). CDR1 and CDR2 from the germline V gene are SNHLY and FYNNEI. V lost 4 bases and J lost 5, with 14 bases in between. CDR3 length: 14 amino acids. CDR3 nucleotide sequence: TGTGCCAGCAGTGTGGGCGGGGGGCGGACTGAAGCTTTCTTT. Translated: CASSVGGGRTEAFF.

The chain is built from TRBV25-1 and TRBJ2-2, with TRBD1 identical over 10 bases. The CDR3 contains 15 residues. Per germline, CDR1 MGHDK and CDR2 SYGVNS. The J segment lost 4 bases and the V segment lost 6 bases, leaving 5 bases of the junction unmatched. The chain's CDR3 is CASRGTGAATGELFF. The CDR3 bases are TGTGCCAGCAGGGGGACAGGGGCGGCCACCGGGGAGCTGTTTTTT.

The chain employs TRBV10-3 and TRBJ2-3; 10 bases are a match to TRBD2. CDR1 is ENHRY, CDR2 SYGVKD, per germline. This CDR3 is 17 amino acids long. Unmatched junction bases numbered 13, after V lost 10 bases and J lost 0 bases. CDR3 nucleotide sequence: TGTGCCACCGCCCGTACTAGCGGGGCCTCTAGCACAGATACGCAGTATTTT. It is translated as CATARTSGASSTDTQYF.

Remarks on this clonotype: The final CDR3 position lacks the conserved phenylalanine or tryptophan, pointing to a likely read error. The rearrangement uses TRBV7-8 and TRBJ2-7; TRBD1 aligns across 9 bases. This CDR3 has 12 residues. Germline V gene data show CDR1 as SGHVS and CDR2 as FQNEAQ. With 4 bases clipped from V and 6 bases from J, the junction kept 1 base outside the gene matches. CDR3 amino acids: CASSWGQGEQYA. The CDR3 region has the DNA TGTGCCAGCAGCTGGGGACAGGGCGAGCAGTACGCC.

This chain uses TRBV5-1 with TRBJ2-7, with 9 bases lining up with TRBD1. Losses at the gene ends were 4 bases for V and 5 bases for J; bases not matched to a gene: 4. The CDR3 is made up of 13 amino acids. Per the germline V gene, CDR1 is SGHRS and CDR2 is YFSETQ. The DNA of the CDR3 is TGCGCCAGCAGCGTGGACAGGGGAGACGAGCAGTACGTC. Encoded protein: CASSVDRGDEQYV.

This CDR3 is CASSTLWQDQETQYF. The CDR3 DNA sequence: TGTGCCAGTAGTACGCTTTGGCAGGACCAAGAGACCCAGTACTTC. The chain carries TRBV19 and TRBJ2-5; D not certain. Deletions cut 4 bases from V and 0 bases from J, with 12 bases between. Germline lookup yields CDR1 LNHDA and CDR2 SQIVND (reference sequence). The CDR3 runs to 15 residues.

J is TRBJ1-5 and V is TRBV5-6; possibly TRBD1 for D (6 bases). Germline-derived CDR1 and CDR2 are SGHDT and YYEEEE. This CDR3 comprises 16 residues. Trimming left V 0 bases short and J 4 bases short, with 14 bases between. The CDR3 region has the DNA TGTGCCAGCAGCTTGGCTGCAGGGGCTGGAAATCAGCCCCAGCATTTT. It translates to CASSLAAGAGNQPQHF. The full variable domain, rest sourced from reference TRBV5-6 and TRBJ1-5, is DAGVTQSPTHLIKTRGQQVTLRCSPKSGHDTVSWYQQALGQGPQFIFQYYEEEERQRGNFPDRFSGHQFPNYSSELNVNALLLGDSALYLCASSLAAGAGNQPQHFGDGTRLSIL.